This T cell receptor beta chain is from a study of regulatory T cells in long-lasting Graves disease. Study information: Persistent cases took antithyroid drugs over 5 years and stayed TSH receptor antibody positive.

With iRepertoire HTBI primers and Arm-PCR of CDR3 regions, TCR beta libraries were built. TCRdb analysed the multiplex PCR reads with MiXCR anew, one entry per CDR3 protein. The sample consists of a few hundred thousand distinct CDR3 sequences, around 20% of them appearing once. The CDR3 covers 12 residues. Trimming at V came to 3 bases and at J to 15 bases, leaving 5 bases not matched to a gene. CDR1 is MDHEN and CDR2 is SYDVKM in the germline V gene. Time point specified: persistent/refractory GD, antithyroid drugs over 5 years with positive TRAb. From RNA extracted from PBMCs, the TCR library was made.

This specimen consisted of peripheral blood mononuclear cells (PBMCs), obtained when the disease was refractory, from a patient treated with antithyroid drugs. The chain recombines TRBV28 with TRBJ2-2; TRBD2 aligns across 9 bases. The clonotype was recovered from a female donor with Graves disease. CDR3 region: CASSFGLAKVFF. In DNA form, the CDR3 reads TGTGCCAGCAGTTTCGGACTAGCGAAGGTGTTTTTT.